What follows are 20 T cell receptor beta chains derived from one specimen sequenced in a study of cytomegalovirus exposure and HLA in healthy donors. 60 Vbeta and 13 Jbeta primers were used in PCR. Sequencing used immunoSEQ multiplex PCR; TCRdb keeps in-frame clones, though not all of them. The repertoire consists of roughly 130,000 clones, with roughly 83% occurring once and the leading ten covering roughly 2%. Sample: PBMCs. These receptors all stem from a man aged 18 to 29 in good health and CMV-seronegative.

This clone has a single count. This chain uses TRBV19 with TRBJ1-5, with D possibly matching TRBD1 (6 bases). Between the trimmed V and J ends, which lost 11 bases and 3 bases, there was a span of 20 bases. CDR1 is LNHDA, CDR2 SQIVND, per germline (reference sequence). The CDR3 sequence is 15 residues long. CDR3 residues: CASEIGDTPNQPQHF. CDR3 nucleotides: TGTGCCTCGGAGATCGGGGACACCCCCAATCAGCCCCAGCATTTT.

The CDR3 spells CAWSFGGPEQYF. CDR3 DNA: TGTGCCTGGAGTTTCGGGGGGCCTGAGCAGTACTTC. J is TRBJ2-7 and V is TRBV30, with a tentative D call TRBD2 (7 bases). The germline V and J ends were trimmed by 2 bases and 7 bases, with 12 bases remaining between them. The CDR3 runs to 12 residues. CDR1 is GTSNPN, CDR2 SVGIG, per germline (reference sequence).

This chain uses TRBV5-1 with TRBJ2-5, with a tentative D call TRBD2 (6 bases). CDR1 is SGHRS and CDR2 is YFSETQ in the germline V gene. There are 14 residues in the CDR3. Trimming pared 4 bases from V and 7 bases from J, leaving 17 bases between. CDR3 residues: CASSDPDLGGTQYF. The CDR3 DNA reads TGCGCCAGCAGCGACCCGGACCTCGGGGGGACCCAGTACTTC.

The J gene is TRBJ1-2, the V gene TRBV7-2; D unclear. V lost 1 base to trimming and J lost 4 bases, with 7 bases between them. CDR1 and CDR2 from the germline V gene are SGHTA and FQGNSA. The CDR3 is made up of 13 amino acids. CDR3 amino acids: CASSLGRSYGYTF. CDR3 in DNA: TGTGCCAGCAGCTTAGGCAGGTCCTATGGCTACACCTTC.

As DNA, the CDR3 is TGTGCCAGCTCACCCCCGAGGCTGGAGGGAAACACCATATATTTT. It specifies CASSPPRLEGNTIYF. The V call is TRBV18, the J call TRBJ1-3, with unresolved D. Germline V gene data show CDR1 as KGHSH and CDR2 as LQKENI. The V end lost 3 bases, the J end lost 4 bases, and 13 bases lay between the germline ends. The CDR3 length is 15 residues.

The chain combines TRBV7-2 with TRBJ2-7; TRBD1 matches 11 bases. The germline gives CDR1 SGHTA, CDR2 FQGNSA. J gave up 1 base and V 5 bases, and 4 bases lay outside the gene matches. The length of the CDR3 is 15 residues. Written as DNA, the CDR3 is TGTGCCAGCAGCCAGGGACAGGGGGTTTCCTACGAGCAGTACTTC. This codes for CASSQGQGVSYEQYF.

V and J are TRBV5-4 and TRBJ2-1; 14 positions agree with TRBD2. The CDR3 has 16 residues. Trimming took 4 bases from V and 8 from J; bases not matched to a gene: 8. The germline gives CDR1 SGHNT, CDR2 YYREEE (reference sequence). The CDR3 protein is CASSVGLAGGGDEQFF. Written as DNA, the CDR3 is TGTGCCAGCAGCGTAGGACTAGCGGGAGGAGGTGATGAGCAGTTCTTC.

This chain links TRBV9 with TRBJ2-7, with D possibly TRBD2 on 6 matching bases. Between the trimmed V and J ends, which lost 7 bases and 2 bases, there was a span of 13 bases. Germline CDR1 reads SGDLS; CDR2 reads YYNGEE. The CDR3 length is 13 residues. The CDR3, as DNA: TGTGCCAGCGGGGGGACCGCAACCTACGAGCAGTACTTC. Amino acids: CASGGTATYEQYF.

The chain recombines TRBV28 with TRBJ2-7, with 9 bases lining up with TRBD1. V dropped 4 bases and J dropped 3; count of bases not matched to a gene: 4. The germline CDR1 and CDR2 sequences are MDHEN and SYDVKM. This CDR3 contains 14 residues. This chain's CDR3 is CASSSQGAGYEQYF. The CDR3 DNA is TGTGCCAGCAGTTCACAGGGGGCCGGCTACGAGCAGTACTTC.

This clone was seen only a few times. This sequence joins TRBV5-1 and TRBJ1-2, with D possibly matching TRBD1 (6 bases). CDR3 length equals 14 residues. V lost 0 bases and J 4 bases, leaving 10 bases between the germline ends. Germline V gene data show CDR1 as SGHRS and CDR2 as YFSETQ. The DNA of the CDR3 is TGCGCCAGCAGCTTGGACAGGGCGCCCTATGGCTACACCTTC. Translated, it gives CASSLDRAPYGYTF.

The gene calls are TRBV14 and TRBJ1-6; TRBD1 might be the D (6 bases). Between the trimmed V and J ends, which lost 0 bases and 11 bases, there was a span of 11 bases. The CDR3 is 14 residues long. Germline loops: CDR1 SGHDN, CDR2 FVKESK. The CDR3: CASSQDAGGPPLHF. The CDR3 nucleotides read TGTGCCAGCAGCCAAGACGCGGGGGGCCCACCCCTCCACTTT.

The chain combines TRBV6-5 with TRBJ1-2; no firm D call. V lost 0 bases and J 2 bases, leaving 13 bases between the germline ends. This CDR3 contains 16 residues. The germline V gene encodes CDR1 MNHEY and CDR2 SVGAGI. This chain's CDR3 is CASSYSRRAGNYGYTF. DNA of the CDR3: TGTGCCAGCAGTTACTCGCGAAGGGCGGGGAACTATGGCTACACCTTC.

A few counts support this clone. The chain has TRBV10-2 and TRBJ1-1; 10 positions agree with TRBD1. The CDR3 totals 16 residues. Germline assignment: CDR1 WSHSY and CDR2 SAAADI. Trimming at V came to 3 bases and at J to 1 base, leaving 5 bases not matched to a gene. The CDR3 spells CASSDGTGDWNTEAFF. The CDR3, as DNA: TGCGCCAGCAGTGATGGGACAGGGGATTGGAACACTGAAGCTTTCTTT.

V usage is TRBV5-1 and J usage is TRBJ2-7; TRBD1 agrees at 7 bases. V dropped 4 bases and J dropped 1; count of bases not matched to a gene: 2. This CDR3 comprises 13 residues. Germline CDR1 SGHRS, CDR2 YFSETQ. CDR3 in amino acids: CASSTGQSYEQYV. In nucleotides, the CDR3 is TGCGCCAGCAGCACGGGACAGTCCTACGAGCAGTACGTC.

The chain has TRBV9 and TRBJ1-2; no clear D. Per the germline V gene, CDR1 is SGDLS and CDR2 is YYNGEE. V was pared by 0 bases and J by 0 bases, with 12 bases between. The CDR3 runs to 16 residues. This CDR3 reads CASSVGQQRANYGYTF. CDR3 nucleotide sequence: TGTGCCAGCAGCGTAGGACAACAGAGGGCTAACTATGGCTACACCTTC.

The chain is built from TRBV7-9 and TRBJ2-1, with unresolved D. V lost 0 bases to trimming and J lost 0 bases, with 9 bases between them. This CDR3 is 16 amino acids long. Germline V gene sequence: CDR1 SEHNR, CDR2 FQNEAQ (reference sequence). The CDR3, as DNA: TGTGCCAGCAGCTTAGCGCACTTTAGCTCCTACAATGAGCAGTTCTTC. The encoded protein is CASSLAHFSSYNEQFF.

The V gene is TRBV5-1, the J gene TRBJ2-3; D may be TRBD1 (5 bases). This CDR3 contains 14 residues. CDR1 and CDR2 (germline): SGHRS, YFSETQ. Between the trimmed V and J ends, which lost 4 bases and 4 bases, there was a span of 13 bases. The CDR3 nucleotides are TGCGCCAGCAGCCTCCGGCAGGGCCCAGATACGCAGTATTTT. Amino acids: CASSLRQGPDTQYF.

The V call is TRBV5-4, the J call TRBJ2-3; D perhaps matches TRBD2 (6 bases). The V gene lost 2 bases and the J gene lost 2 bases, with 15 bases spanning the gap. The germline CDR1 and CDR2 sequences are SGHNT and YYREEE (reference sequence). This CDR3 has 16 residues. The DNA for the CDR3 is TGTGCCAGCAGCTTTTTGCGGGACCGATTCACAGATACGCAGTATTTT. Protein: CASSFLRDRFTDTQYF.

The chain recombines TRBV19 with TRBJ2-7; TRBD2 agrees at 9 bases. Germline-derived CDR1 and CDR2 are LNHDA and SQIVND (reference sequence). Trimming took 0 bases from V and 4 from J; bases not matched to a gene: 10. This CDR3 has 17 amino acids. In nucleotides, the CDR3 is TGTGCCAGTAGTATAGATACGATCAGCGGGGGGACGTACGAGCAGTACTTC. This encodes CASSIDTISGGTYEQYF.

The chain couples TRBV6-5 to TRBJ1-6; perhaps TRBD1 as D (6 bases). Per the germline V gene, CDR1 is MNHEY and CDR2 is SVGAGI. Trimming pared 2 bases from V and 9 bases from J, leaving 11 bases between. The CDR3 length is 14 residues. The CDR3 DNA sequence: TGTGCCAGCAGTTACGGGCAGGGGCGTTCACCCCTCCACTTT. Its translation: CASSYGQGRSPLHF.